This record looks at one TCR beta chain sequence and its context. What it recognizes is unknown. The CDR3 is 14 residues long. The germline gives CDR1 MDHEN, CDR2 SYDVKM. Unmatched junction bases numbered 6, after V lost 4 bases and J lost 3 bases. This record comes from a study of cytomegalovirus exposure and HLA in healthy donors. General study findings and limits: A later analysis showed that HLA-associated TCR beta chains had undergone more clonal expansion than equally common others. When analyzed later, a missense DCLRE1C variant was found to be linked to TCR beta V- and J-gene trimming. A later analysis showed TCR association rates differing by HLA locus, peaking at DRB1 and lowest at HLA-C. HLA alleles showed associations with about 17,000 TCR beta sequences in a later analysis, at a 0.05 false discovery rate.

The study ran its PCR with 60 Vbeta and 13 Jbeta primers. The repertoire was sequenced with immunoSEQ multiplex PCR; TCRdb's copy has only in-frame clones and lacks some. The sample has around 160,000 clones, around 67% seen once. The chain recombines TRBV28 with TRBJ2-7, with TRBD1 matching over 7 bases. The receptor was isolated from a woman aged 18 to 35 in good health and CMV-seropositive. What was sequenced was PBMCs. This CDR3 is CASSSGQDLYEQYF. Here the CDR3 DNA reads TGTGCCAGCAGTTCCGGACAGGATCTCTACGAGCAGTACTTC.